The 9 T cell receptor beta chains below all came from one sample that was sequenced in a study of HIV-infected children after antiretroviral therapy interruption. Indicated treatment: PENTA 11 planned treatment interruption arm or continuous ART arm. Unique molecular identifiers were included in an RNA-based 3' RACE TCR library. TCRdb re-analysed the 3' RACE reads in MiXCR, keeping a single row per CDR3 protein. The repertoire holds about 40,000 distinct CDR3 sequences, 6.5% seen once, with roughly 1% in the top ten. This sample comprised CD45RA+ CD4+ T cells from PBMCs, pooled from several time points, obtained from a donor given antiretroviral therapy, either interrupted or continuous. The subset: naive CD4+ CD45RA+ CD45RO- T cells. The source is a pool of human donors with HIV.

The table lists this clonotype with many counts. The chain has TRBV20-1 and TRBJ1-5; D gene uncertain. Germline assignment: CDR1 DFQATT and CDR2 SNEGSKA (reference sequence). CDR3 size: 13 residues. The V and J ends lost 3 bases and 2 bases respectively, with 8 bases between them. CDR3 sequence: CSASPGGNQPQHF. CDR3 DNA: TGCAGTGCTAGCCCGGGCGGCAATCAGCCCCAGCATTTT.

This clonotype has at least ten counts. The chain combines TRBV28 with TRBJ2-1, with 15 bases identical to TRBD2. Germline V gene lookup returns CDR1 MDHEN and CDR2 SYDVKM. The CDR3 runs to 15 residues. After removal of 5 bases from V and 7 bases from J, the junction contained 3 bases not matched to a gene. CDR3 residues: CASSPGTSGRNEQFF. The CDR3 nucleotides read TGTGCCAGCAGTCCCGGGACTAGCGGGAGGAATGAGCAGTTCTTC. Supplemented by reference TRBV28 and TRBJ2-1, the full variable domain reads DVKVTQSSRYLVKRTGEKVFLECVQDMDHENMFWYRQDPGLGLRLIYFSYDVKMKEKGDIPEGYSVSREKKERFSLILESASTNQTSMYLCASSPGTSGRNEQFFGPGTRLTVL.

This clonotype has a count of ten or more. The chain has TRBV6-6 and TRBJ2-7; 9 bases match TRBD1. CDR1 and CDR2 from the germline V gene are MNHNY and SVGAGI (reference sequence). The ends lost 3 bases at V and 4 bases at J; junction bases unmatched: 4. CDR3 length: 14 residues. CDR3 nucleotides: TGTGCCAGCAGTTATTGGGACAGGGAATACGAGCAGTACTTC. Encoded protein: CASSYWDREYEQYF.

This clonotype was detected ten times or more. The chain joins TRBV20-1 to TRBJ1-5; D remains ambiguous. CDR1 is DFQATT, CDR2 SNEGSKA, per germline (reference sequence). This CDR3 has 13 residues. Trimming removed 6 bases at V and 4 bases at J, with 13 bases between. CDR3 protein: CSAPTPTNQPQHF. Written as DNA, the CDR3 is TGCAGTGCCCCGACCCCAACTAATCAGCCCCAGCATTTT.

This clonotype was seen ten or more times. The rearrangement uses TRBV7-2 and TRBJ2-3; no firm D call. The CDR3 covers 14 residues. V was trimmed by 3 bases and J by 5 bases, leaving 12 bases between them. Germline CDR1 reads SGHTA; CDR2 reads FQGNSA. CDR3 sequence: CASSFSFRVDTQYF. For the CDR3, the DNA is TGTGCCAGCAGCTTTTCCTTTAGAGTAGATACGCAGTATTTT.

This clonotype was picked up many times. The chain links TRBV7-1 to TRBJ2-7; 7 positions agree with TRBD1. TRBV7-1 is labeled an ORF, and its function is uncertain. J gave up 10 bases and V 5 bases, and 11 bases lay outside the gene matches. This CDR3 comprises 13 residues. CDR3 protein: CASSRDSSYEQYF. CDR3 nucleotides: TGTGCCAGCAGCCGGGACAGCTCCTATGAACAGTACTTC.

The gene calls are TRBV5-5 and TRBJ2-3; 10 nucleotides align to TRBD2. Looked up from germline, CDR1 is SGHKS and CDR2 is YYEKEE (reference sequence). The J segment lost 6 bases and the V segment lost 1 base, leaving 8 bases of the junction unmatched. This CDR3 is 16 amino acids long. As DNA, the CDR3 is TGTGCCAGCAGCTTGTCACAGCGGGGGGGCCGGGATACGCAGTATTTT. This gives the protein CASSLSQRGGRDTQYF.

This clonotype was seen repeatedly, ten times or more. The V and J genes are TRBV19 and TRBJ2-1; 7 bases are shared with TRBD2. CDR1 is LNHDA and CDR2 is SQIVND in the germline V gene (reference sequence). J was trimmed by 4 bases and V by 5 bases; bases with no gene match: 8. This CDR3 contains 15 residues. DNA of the CDR3: TGTGCCAGTAGTCTTCTAGCGGACCCGTACAATGAGCAGTTCTTC. Protein sequence: CASSLLADPYNEQFF.

This clonotype has a count of ten or more. The CDR3 DNA follows: TGTGCCAGCAATGCGGACAGGGCGGGTACGCAGTATTTT. Residues: CASNADRAGTQYF. The rearrangement links TRBV6-2 or TRBV6-3 to TRBJ2-3; 8 nucleotides line up with TRBD1. After removal of 7 bases from V and 8 bases from J, the junction contained 8 bases not matched to a gene. There are 13 residues in the CDR3. Looked up from germline, CDR1 is MNHEY and CDR2 is SVGEGT.